The source of this TCR beta chain is a study of shared clonotypes between healthy human individuals. Some clones are missing from TCRdb's copy, which holds only in-frame ones; the method was immunoSEQ multiplex PCR. This repertoire shows 600,000 to 750,000 clones, around 77% found once; its top ten account for approximately 2%. The germline CDR1 and CDR2 sequences are MNHEY and SVGAGI. With 0 bases clipped from V and 9 bases from J, the junction kept 7 bases outside the gene matches. The CDR3 runs 16 residues. The sample taken for sequencing was memory CD4+ T cells sorted from blood. Subset given: CD45RA-negative fraction. The receptor was derived from a young woman in good health. V and J are TRBV6-5 and TRBJ2-1; 11 positions match TRBD1. CDR3 region: CASSYSWTGGGSEQFF. The DNA for the CDR3 is TGTGCCAGCAGTTACTCTTGGACAGGGGGCGGGAGTGAGCAGTTCTTC.